These 27 T cell receptor beta chains were all obtained from the same sample, sequenced in a study of OX40 agonist ivuxolimab in advanced cancers. Assay used: immunoSEQ multiplex PCR; TCRdb lists only in-frame clones, some missing. Here the sample spans 70,000 to 95,000 clones, 65% to 90% being singletons. This sample comprised CD4+ or CD8+ T cells sorted from blood, obtained in a trial of the OX40 agonist ivuxolimab. The receptors were gathered from an adult with an advanced solid tumor such as melanoma, head and neck, liver or kidney cancer.

This chain uses TRBV29-1 with TRBJ1-2; 7 positions match TRBD1. The CDR3 covers 13 residues. V was clipped by 4 bases and J by 5 bases; unmatched bases: 7. The germline CDR1 and CDR2 sequences are SQVTM and ANQGSEA. The CDR3 DNA reads as TGCAGCGTTGTAAGAGGGGGCGGATATGGCTACACCTTC. Amino acid sequence: CSVVRGGGYGYTF.

The chain combines TRBV7-2 with TRBJ2-1; 8 nucleotides agree with TRBD1. Germline V CDR1 and CDR2: SGHTA, FQGNSA. Losses at the gene ends were 1 base for V and 4 bases for J; bases not matched to a gene: 3. The CDR3 has 15 amino acids. The CDR3 sequence is CASSLGQGPYNEQFF. The DNA of the CDR3 is TGTGCCAGCAGCTTAGGACAGGGGCCATACAATGAGCAGTTCTTC.

This clone has just one count. J is TRBJ2-7 and V is TRBV5-1, with D perhaps TRBD1 (5 bases). The ends were cut back, 2 bases at V and 5 bases at J, with 14 bases in the middle. This CDR3 has 14 amino acids. Germline V gene data show CDR1 as SGHRS and CDR2 as YFSETQ. CDR3 coding DNA: TGCGCCAGCAGCTTACAGGCAGCCCAAAACGAGCAGTACTTC. The encoded protein is CASSLQAAQNEQYF.

The rearrangement joins TRBV7-9 to TRBJ2-5; no firm D call. The CDR3 spans 12 residues. Trimming took 1 base from V and 5 from J, leaving 5 bases between them. Germline V gene data show CDR1 as SEHNR and CDR2 as FQNEAQ (reference sequence). CDR3 DNA sequence: TGTGCCAGCAGCTTAGACCGTGAGACCCAGTACTTC. The encoded protein is CASSLDRETQYF.

The chain has TRBV28 and TRBJ2-4, with TRBD1 identical over 9 bases. The CDR3 is made up of 16 amino acids. J was trimmed by 2 bases and V by 6 bases; bases with no gene match: 8. CDR1 and CDR2 (germline): MDHEN, SYDVKM. Here the CDR3 reads CASRVQGASTKNIQYF. CDR3 sequence (DNA): TGTGCCAGCAGGGTACAGGGGGCTAGTACCAAAAACATTCAGTACTTC. Full variable domain (missing parts from reference TRBV28 and TRBJ2-4): DVKVTQSSRYLVKRTGEKVFLECVQDMDHENMFWYRQDPGLGLRLIYFSYDVKMKEKGDIPEGYSVSREKKERFSLILESASTNQTSMYLCASRVQGASTKNIQYFGAGTRLSVL.

V gene TRBV15 combines with J gene TRBJ1-2, with TRBD1 as a possible D gene (6 bases). The CDR3 is 15 amino acids. Germline loops: CDR1 LNHNV, CDR2 YYDKDF (reference sequence). Trimming removed 0 bases at V and 8 bases at J, with 16 bases between. DNA for the CDR3: TGTGCCACCAGCAGAGATAGAACAGGGTTGGAAGGCTACACCTTC. Its translation: CATSRDRTGLEGYTF. The full variable domain, its missing parts supplied by reference TRBV15 and TRBJ1-2, is DAMVIQNPRYQVTQFGKPVTLSCSQTLNHNVMYWYQQKSSQAPKLLFHYYDKDFNNEADTPDNFQSRRPNTSFCFLDIRSPGLGDTAMYLCATSRDRTGLEGYTFGSGTRLTVV.

This clone was detected once. The chain joins TRBV12-2 to TRBJ1-5; TRBD1 is the table's D call, not checked against the DNA. TRBV12-2 counts as a pseudogene. The CDR3 spans 16 residues. CDR3 nucleotides: TGTGCAAGTCGCTCTTACAGGGGCGGCAAGGGTCAGCCCCAGCATTTT. This codes for CASRSYRGGKGQPQHF.

This rearrangement joins TRBV5-4 to TRBJ1-5; D unresolved. The CDR3 length is 14 residues. Germline loops: CDR1 SGHNT, CDR2 YYREEE (reference sequence). The ends were cut back, 2 bases at V and 2 bases at J, with 8 bases in the middle. CDR3 bases: TGTGCCAGCAGCTTAAATGGGGGCAATCAGCCCCAGCATTTT. Translated: CASSLNGGNQPQHF.

A single count supports this clone. The junction departs from the called germline gene at one end, perhaps through a read error. The CDR3 spells CASSKDRTPRNEQFF. CDR3 sequence (DNA): TGTGCCAGCAGCAAAGACAGGACACCTCGGAATGAGCAGTTCTTC. J is TRBJ2-1 and V is TRBV14; tentative D call: TRBD1 (6 bases). The CDR3 runs to 15 residues. The germline gives CDR1 SGHDN, CDR2 FVKESK.

The chain employs TRBV11-3 and TRBJ2-7; 9 nucleotides line up with TRBD1. This CDR3 has 15 amino acids. Germline V CDR1 and CDR2: SGHNT, YENEEA. The junction had 7 bases not matched to a gene; V was cut back by 5 bases and J by 2 bases. The CDR3 DNA is TGTGCCAGCAGCATACGACAGGGGGATGCCTACGAGCAGTACTTC. It encodes CASSIRQGDAYEQYF.

J is TRBJ1-6 and V is TRBV7-9, with 8 bases identical to TRBD1. In germline, CDR1 is SEHNR, CDR2 FQNEAQ (reference sequence). V lost 4 bases and J lost 7; bases outside the gene matches: 6. The CDR3 covers 15 residues. The CDR3 protein is CASSSLTGGNSPLHF. DNA for the CDR3: TGTGCCAGCAGCTCGCTCACAGGGGGAAATTCACCCCTCCACTTT. The full variable domain, in which reference TRBV7-9 and TRBJ1-6 provide the parts outside the CDR3, is DTGVSQNPRHKITKRGQNVTFRCDPISEHNRLYWYRQTLGQGPEFLTYFQNEAQLEKSRLLSDRFSAERPKGSFSTLEIQRTEQGDSAMYLCASSSLTGGNSPLHFGNGTRLTVT.

The chain couples TRBV2 to TRBJ2-2; no clear D. Trimming took 8 bases from V and 7 from J, leaving 8 bases between them. This CDR3 has 11 amino acids. In germline, CDR1 is SNHLY, CDR2 FYNNEI. CDR3 loop: CASQDYGELFF. Written as DNA, the CDR3 is TGTGCCAGCCAAGATTACGGGGAGCTGTTTTTT.

The gene calls are TRBV7-2 and TRBJ2-2; TRBD1 is a possible D gene (7 bases). The CDR3 contains 18 residues. V shed 1 base and J shed 5 bases, with 20 bases lying between them. Germline CDR1 is SGHTA and CDR2 is FQGNSA. This CDR3 reads CASSLVVGGGASTGELFF. CDR3 DNA sequence: TGTGCCAGCAGCTTAGTAGTAGGAGGGGGCGCCTCTACCGGGGAGCTGTTTTTT.

This sequence joins TRBV4-3 and TRBJ2-7; D gene ambiguous. Trimming cost V 1 base and J 0 bases, with 7 bases left between them. Germline lookup yields CDR1 LGHNA and CDR2 YSLEER. The CDR3 totals 14 residues. The CDR3 spells CASSQGRFSYEQYF. For the CDR3, the DNA is TGCGCCAGCAGCCAAGGCAGATTCTCCTACGAGCAGTACTTC.

The chain employs TRBV7-3 and TRBJ1-5, with 8 nucleotides matching TRBD1. The CDR3 has 14 amino acids. Trimming cost V 5 bases and J 2 bases; bases outside gene matches: 2. Germline V gene data show CDR1 as SGHTA and CDR2 as FQGTGA. The CDR3 nucleotides are TGTGCCAGCAGCGGACAGGGCGGCAATCAGCCCCAGCATTTT. Translation gives CASSGQGGNQPQHF.

Comment on this clone: Within the sample, other DNA sequences also encode this same CDR3. This chain links TRBV7-8 with TRBJ2-3; 14 positions match TRBD2. The V and J ends lost 4 bases and 3 bases, in that order; junction bases with no gene match: 9. The germline V gene encodes CDR1 SGHVS and CDR2 FQNEAQ. The CDR3 is 18 amino acids. CDR3 sequence (DNA): TGTGCCAGCAGCTGGGGACTAGCGGGAGATACCCAAACAGATACGCAGTATTTT. Its protein is CASSWGLAGDTQTDTQYF.

This chain joins TRBV6-5 and TRBJ1-5, with 9 bases lining up with TRBD1. The CDR3 extends over 15 amino acids. CDR1 MNHEY and CDR2 SVGAGI come from the germline V gene. V shed 6 bases and J 4 bases; nucleotides not matched to a gene: 7. The CDR3 DNA reads TGTGCCAGCAGACCGGACAGGGGAGGGAATCAGCCCCAGCATTTT. It encodes CASRPDRGGNQPQHF.

The J gene is TRBJ1-2, the V gene TRBV7-2; no definite D call. Between the trimmed V and J ends, which lost 2 bases and 8 bases, there was a span of 15 bases. The germline V gene has CDR1 SGHTA and CDR2 FQGNSA. The CDR3 length is 14 residues. The DNA for the CDR3 is TGTGCCAGCAGCTTAAGCCCGGGCCCTGAAGGCTACACCTTC. Residues: CASSLSPGPEGYTF.

As for this clone: Germline is not matched at one junction end, which may reflect a read error. V gene TRBV10-2 combines with J gene TRBJ1-3; tentative D call: TRBD1 (5 bases). CDR3 length equals 14 residues. Germline values: CDR1 WSHSY, CDR2 SAAADI. In DNA, the CDR3 is TGCGCCAGCAGTGAGTCCGGGGGGGGAAGCACCATATATTTT. Its protein is CASSESGGGSTIYF.

This CDR3 reads CASRGIAEAFF. The CDR3 DNA reads as TGTGCCAGCAGGGGTATCGCTGAAGCTTTCTTT. V is TRBV25-1 and J is TRBJ1-1; no reliable D call. Germline CDR1 and CDR2: MGHDK and SYGVNS. The CDR3 loop spans 11 amino acids. Trimming took 6 bases from V and 6 from J, leaving 8 bases between them.

The chain employs TRBV5-4 and TRBJ2-1; D is unclear. Germline V gene lookup returns CDR1 SGHNT and CDR2 YYREEE (reference sequence). CDR3 size: 11 residues. The V and J ends lost 1 base and 10 bases respectively, with 6 bases between them. The CDR3 region is CASSLRREQFF. The CDR3 DNA sequence: TGTGCCAGCAGCTTGCGTAGGGAGCAGTTCTTC.

This rearrangement joins TRBV5-1 to TRBJ1-5, with D perhaps TRBD1 (6 bases). The V gene's germline CDR1 is SGHRS and CDR2 YFSETQ. This CDR3 spans 14 amino acids. Trimming pared 0 bases from V and 5 bases from J, leaving 9 bases between. The CDR3 here is CASSLAPGDQPQHF. DNA of the CDR3: TGCGCCAGCAGCTTGGCCCCAGGGGATCAGCCCCAGCATTTT.

V is TRBV7-9 and J is TRBJ2-7; D not resolved. This CDR3 has 14 residues. Germline CDR1 reads SEHNR; CDR2 reads FQNEAQ (reference sequence). V was clipped by 0 bases and J by 9 bases, with 15 bases between them. The CDR3 nucleotides read TGTGCCAGCAGCTTAGCGGCGTCTATTCCGTTGCAGTACTTC. It yields the protein CASSLAASIPLQYF.

This clone occurred a few times. The V gene is TRBV18, the J gene TRBJ2-3; D is unclear. The germline V gene has CDR1 KGHSH and CDR2 LQKENI. This CDR3 contains 15 residues. V lost 3 bases and J 1 base, leaving 11 bases between the germline ends. For the CDR3, the DNA is TGTGCCAGCTCACCGTCTTTAGAACGCACAGATACGCAGTATTTT. Translated, it gives CASSPSLERTDTQYF.

This chain uses TRBV9 with TRBJ1-2; 7 positions match TRBD1. The CDR3 covers 15 residues. The J segment lost 0 bases and the V segment lost 4 bases, leaving 6 bases of the junction unmatched. Per the germline V gene, CDR1 is SGDLS and CDR2 is YYNGEE. This CDR3 is CASSPRTGANYGYTF. DNA for the CDR3: TGTGCCAGCAGCCCTCGGACAGGAGCTAACTATGGCTACACCTTC.

This clone was counted a few times. The chain is built from TRBV29-1 and TRBJ2-1, with 8 bases aligning to TRBD2. CDR3 length: 12 residues. CDR1 SQVTM and CDR2 ANQGSEA come from the germline V gene. V shed 7 bases, J shed 9 bases, and the junction held 8 bases outside the gene matches. This chain's CDR3 is CSAVAGLGEQFF. The CDR3 region has the DNA TGCAGCGCCGTAGCGGGATTGGGTGAGCAGTTCTTC.

The chain carries TRBV28 and TRBJ2-7, with no clear D. Trimming took off 5 bases at V and 2 bases at J, with 7 bases between the two ends. The CDR3 length is 12 residues. Germline CDR1 and CDR2: MDHEN and SYDVKM. This chain's CDR3 is CASSPRAYEQYF. Written as DNA, the CDR3 is TGTGCCAGCAGTCCCCGCGCCTACGAGCAGTACTTC.